This TCR beta chain was obtained from a study of CD8 T cells in Susac syndrome. Whole-study context: Susac syndrome patients were untreated, on corticosteroids with some adding intravenous immunoglobulin, or on intravenous immunoglobulin only.

Sequencing targeted TCR beta in T cells from blood (CD8+ and CD4+). Study-level points and caveats: CD4+ repertoires of Susac syndrome patients lacked detectable clonal expansion.

Random-hexamer reverse transcription was applied to about 0.45 to 1 ug RNA. An immunoSEQ multiplex PCR generated amplified TCR beta CDR3 products spanning 54 Vbeta and 13 Jbeta. TCRdb ran MiXCR on the immunoSEQ multiplex PCR reads and lists one entry per CDR3 protein. The sample shows some 180,000 distinct CDR3 sequences, roughly 91% of them seen only once. Note on this clonotype: Its specificity is not known.

The sequenced sample consisted of CD4+ T cells from PBMCs. The origin of this receptor is a human donor with Susac syndrome.

CDR3 sequence: CASSEGLASNTDTQYF. In nucleotides, the CDR3 is TGTGCCAGCAGCGAGGGACTAGCGTCTAACACAGATACGCAGTATTTT. The chain uses TRBV7-8 and TRBJ2-3, with 10 positions matching TRBD2. The V and J ends lost 5 bases and 2 bases, in that order; junction bases with no gene match: 7. Germline V gene lookup returns CDR1 SGHVS and CDR2 FQNEAQ. The CDR3 is 16 residues long. The variable domain in full, with the rest retrieved from reference TRBV7-8 and TRBJ2-3, is GAGVSQSPRYKVAKRGQDVALRCDPISGHVSLFWYQQALGQGPEFLTYFQNEAQLDKSGLPSDRFFAERPEGSVSTLKIQRTQQEDSAVYLCASSEGLASNTDTQYFGPGTRLTVL.